Shown below are 3 T cell receptor beta chains from a single sample sequenced in a study of identical twins. MiXCR, applied by TCRdb to the 5' RACE reads, yields one record per CDR3 protein. There are approximately 700,000 distinct CDR3 sequences in the sample; about 20% occur only once, and around 13% lies in the top ten. These data were also filed under a second study, of T cells expressing NK-cell markers.

The sample consisted of PBMCs. The receptor source for this set is a woman aged 18-30 years in good health.

The chain is built from TRBV3-1 and TRBJ2-1; D uncertain. The ends were cut back, 0 bases at V and 10 bases at J, with 19 bases in the middle. The CDR3 totals 16 residues. CDR1 is LGHDT and CDR2 is YNNKEL in the germline V gene (reference sequence). The CDR3 DNA is TGTGCCAGCAGCCAAGAAAGCGCGCATGAGTCAGGCGAGCAGTTCTTC. Its protein product is CASSQESAHESGEQFF.

This clonotype has more than one count but fewer than ten. This rearrangement joins TRBV20-1 to TRBJ2-7, with 7 bases fitting TRBD2. V shed 7 bases, J shed 6 bases, and the junction held 9 bases outside the gene matches. CDR3 length: 12 residues. Germline V gene data show CDR1 as DFQATT and CDR2 as SNEGSKA (reference sequence). CDR3 sequence reads: CSGGGREGEQYF. As DNA, the CDR3 is TGCAGTGGTGGAGGAAGGGAGGGCGAGCAGTACTTC.

This clonotype came up a few times. The genes are TRBV15 and TRBJ2-7; 9 nucleotides agree with TRBD2. Germline-derived CDR1 and CDR2 are LNHNV and YYDKDF (reference sequence). CDR3 length: 15 residues. Trimming at V came to 0 bases and at J to 5 bases, leaving 5 bases not matched to a gene. Here the CDR3 DNA reads TGTGCCACCAGCAGAGAGGGACTAGCACTGCACGAGCAGTACTTC. This translates into CATSREGLALHEQYF.